This T cell receptor beta chain was documented in a study of cytomegalovirus exposure and HLA in healthy donors (dated by TCRdb to about 2017). About the investigation overall: An earlier analysis of several hundred of the donors reported 276 Gb of sequence data and 95 million to 140 million unique TCR beta sequences obtained from 180 million or so T cells. An early release that covered several hundred HLA-typed donors contained approximately 300 gigabases of sequencing data and 80 million or so unique TCR sequences. Of the roughly 410 genotyped donors, 81% were placed in the genetic ancestry cluster associated with self-reported Caucasian donors. The study aimed to test whether cataloging public T cell receptors could reveal signatures of past pathogen exposure. Using immunosequencing, the study profiled T cell repertoires from about 620 subjects and related those repertoires to cytomegalovirus serostatus. A separate validation cohort of over 95 different subjects was used in addition to the approximately 670-subject first cohort. High-throughput TCR immunosequencing, statistical association of individual TCRs with disease status, and machine learning were combined to predict cytomegalovirus infection status. To study patterns of TCR occurrence, a later analysis re-analyzed previously published TCR beta repertoires from 666 donors and added high-resolution HLA genotyping. The later analysis used no new phenotypic data to find candidate immune exposures, relying instead on TCR beta sequences and their occurrence across donors. An earlier analysis of several hundred of the donors used high-throughput TCR beta sequencing to judge whether each TCR beta V gene segment behaved as functional or pseudogenic. Donor age, sex, ethnicity and CMV serostatus were collected together with the repertoire data. A later genetic analysis took genome-wide SNP genotypes for about three fifths of the 666 donors and used that subset as a discovery cohort. All discovery cohort repertoires had been generated using a single sequencing platform. Class I and class II HLA loci were covered by the typing at four-digit resolution. The number of donors typed differed by locus, with about 629-640 for A, B, C, DRB1 and DQB1, around 560 for DQA1, about 610 for DPA1, and around 450 for DPB1. Roughly 5 DR-DQ haplotypes were handled as single units for association and clustering, since linkage in the cohort was strong. On average, over 200,000 unique TCR beta nucleotide sequences were sequenced per donor among a few hundred genotyped donors of the cohort, with 15% to 20% of those sequences being non-productive.

What the work shows at the level of the full study, not this receptor alone: CMV serostatus was the only immune exposure information available for the cohort. A further reported finding was that TCR beta sequences accurately predicted the HLA-A and HLA-B alleles for most subjects in the first cohort. Presence/absence analyses assumed roughly uniform sequencing depth across donors, an assumption that may not hold. Correlated functional status among segregating V segments might be attributable to linkage disequilibrium, but an unknown experimental factor could not be ruled out. Three of the identified cytomegalovirus-associated TCR beta chains were confirmed in vitro to be specific for cytomegalovirus antigens. The earlier analysis of approximately 560 of the donors excluded about 16 rarely observed V segments, including chromosome 9 orphons, because counts were too low. Compared with equally common non-associated chains, HLA-associated TCR beta chains in a later analysis were more clonally expanded and had lower generation probabilities. Assigning TCR associations to individual alleles was difficult when HLA alleles, especially DR and DQ, strongly co-occurred. In a later analysis, over 15,000 TCR beta sequences were associated with specific HLA alleles at a false discovery rate of 0.05. The sequencing pipeline was judged likely to have produced a cluster of highly shared sequence variants as a technical artifact. In an earlier analysis of around 500 of the donors, most TCR beta V segments appeared in productive rearrangements about 87% or about 30% of the time, broadly matching IMGT annotations. According to a later analysis, TCR association rates differed among HLA loci, with DRB1 alleles showing the most associated TCRs and HLA-C alleles showing the fewest. Most TCR sequences were seen in very few donors, while some public TCRs were found in many individuals. The classifier was reported to diagnose cytomegalovirus status with high specificity and sensitivity in both the original and validation cohorts. V-gene and J-gene trimming of TCR beta chains was associated with a missense DCLRE1C variant in a later genetic analysis, and the association was replicated in an independent cohort. In this cohort, only TCR beta chains were sequenced, and detectable features were limited by the absence of alpha or paired-chain data. HLA typing was unavailable for some donors at each locus, so association tests used only the typed subset. In the study, 150 to 200 TCR beta chains were listed as associated with cytomegalovirus. Compared with the 666-donor mean, donors in an Asian-associated ancestry cluster had fewer N-insertions in productive TCRs, according to a later genetic analysis. In a later analysis, several top co-occurrence clusters were reported to appear linked to parvovirus B19, influenza, CMV and Epstein-Barr virus. The authors suggested that the approach could potentially be extended to other disease states and immunological phenotypes. Most CMV-associated TCR beta chains appeared to be HLA-restricted in a later analysis, and the HLA associations seemed to be driven largely by CMV exposure. Some IMGT-functional V segments, including TRBV6-2 and TRBV6-3, could not be distinguished by the 87-base-pair reads and were therefore excluded.

The cohort consisted of approximately 690 healthy bone marrow donors. All cohort members were sampled while nominally healthy, although unrecorded immune exposures were likely present. The donor was CMV seropositive and belonged to the group of a few hundred seropositive cohort members. Every donor gave a peripheral blood sample, and the peripheral blood mononuclear cells from that sample were used for TCR beta sequencing. The Qiagen DNeasy Blood Extraction Kit was used to extract genomic DNA from the blood cell samples. Via the germline V gene, CDR1 is LGHNA and CDR2 YSLEER. The cysteine opens and the phenylalanine closes a CDR3 of 13 amino acids. Of all the DNA, just the CDR3 is kept, 39 bases in frame from base 1. At the junction V is shortened by 1 base and J by 10 bases, with 13 bases in between. This clone was recorded a few times. Its recognized antigen is unknown. No qualities accompany the bases; no much larger clone lies one base away.

Receptor amplification or capture employed the immunoSEQ multiplex PCR assay. The multiplex PCR relied on a mix of 60 forward primers for TCR Vbeta segments and 13 reverse primers for TCR Jbeta segments. Amplification of the CDR3 region of rearranged TCR beta genes was performed with a multiplex PCR assay on genomic DNA. Amplified TCR beta libraries were sequenced as 87-base-pair reads on the Illumina HiSeq System. Regarding the original processing steps: A later analysis counted about 76 million unique TCR beta chains across the 666 repertoires, and roughly 9.9 million of these chains were shared by at least two donors. A nearest-neighbor algorithm error-corrected the raw reads and collapsed the reads into unique sequences, merging closely related sequences to remove PCR and sequencing errors. Alignment of CDR3 sequences to IMGT reference sequences was used to assign V, D and J gene segments. For a sequence to be retained, a match of at least six nucleotides to both a V gene segment and a J gene segment was required. A rearrangement counted as productive if the CDR3 had no stop codons and remained in frame with V and J, and every other rearrangement counted as non-productive. Following IMGT convention, CDR3 was defined as the stretch from the second conserved V-encoded cysteine to the conserved J-encoded phenylalanine. Sequences without an unambiguous match to a single V gene segment were excluded from the earlier analysis of approximately 600 of the donors. In an earlier analysis of several hundred of the donors, V segments were called functional above 56.7% productive rearrangements and were called segregating when the between-donor standard deviation exceeded 5%. A statistical classification framework was developed to diagnose cytomegalovirus status using the catalog of TCR beta chain sequences. A later analysis assigned V and J genes by comparing TCR nucleotide sequences with IMGT/GENE-DB human TR gene sequences. In a later analysis, CDR3 sequences and most-parsimonious VDJ recombination scenarios were assigned using the TCRdist pipeline. In a later analysis, every TCR beta chain was defined by the combination of its CDR3 amino acid sequence and its V-gene family, and reads without a unique V-gene family were dropped. A later analysis removed 550 to 700 highly shared, low-generation-probability nucleotide sequences to deal with suspected cross-contamination and a sequencing artifact. For each public chain, a later analysis derived a clonal expansion index from normalized ranks of inferred template counts within each repertoire. A later analysis computed generation probabilities with a VDJ recombination model fitted to out-of-frame rearrangements, and checked the results against IGoR. In a later analysis, TCR-TCR, TCR-HLA and TCR-CMV co-occurrence was scored with hypergeometric tests, and a repertoire-size bias correction was applied to TCR pairs. To estimate false discovery rates, a later analysis permuted the HLA or CMV assignments 20 times. In a later analysis, co-occurring TCRs were grouped using DBSCAN, and TCRdist sequence similarity was added for clustering within HLA-allele-positive subsets. For co-occurrence clustering, repertoires with fewer than 30,000 or more than 120,000 public chains were excluded, along with about five repertoires with anomalous nucleotide sharing. TCRdb mirrors the immuneACCESS table, restricted to in-frame sequences. Some clones are absent from its copies; in checked studies, under half trace to an unresolved V gene, and the reason for the others is unknown. V and J calls and clone size follow that table, whereas D and trimming were derived from the DNA. This sample is represented by under 200,000 clones; about 75% of them were singletons. The ten largest make up around 7% of the sample.

The clonotype comes from a male donor in good health and CMV-seropositive. The sequencing sample was made of PBMCs. This sequence uses TRBV4-3 and TRBJ1-1; tentative D gene TRBD1, with 5 bases matching. The CDR3 has the sequence CASSQAVQDVAFF. The sequenced DNA is TGCGCCAGCAGCCAAGCCGTACAGGATGTAGCTTTCTTT.